This T cell receptor (beta chain) comes out of a study of Ad26.COV2.S vaccination and SARS-CoV-2 variants. Whole-study context: Intramuscular Ad26.COV2.S doses were given once or twice, 56 days apart.

The CDR3 has 17 amino acids. V lost 5 bases, J lost 8 bases, and 17 bases stayed unmatched. CDR1 is PRHDT, CDR2 FYEKMQ, per germline (reference sequence). Sequencing used immunoSEQ multiplex PCR; TCRdb keeps in-frame clones, though not all of them. The sample consists of 450,000 to 550,000 clones, about 88% of them appearing once. Described treatment: approximately 18 received Ad26.COV2.S at low or high dose, single or two shots; 5 received placebo; per-sample allocation not given. Collection of samples fell on day 63 after the first vaccine or placebo injection. This Boston cohort included adults aged 18-55 years.

This sequence joins TRBV13 and TRBJ1-4; 7 nucleotides match TRBD1. The sample consisted of peripheral blood, taken in a trial of Ad26.COV2.S vaccine versus placebo. The sequence derives from a person between 18 and 60 years old who received the Ad26.COV2.S COVID-19 vaccine or a placebo. The CDR3 region has the DNA TGTGCCAGCAGCCGAGACAGGGAAAGAGGCCCTACCGAAAAACTGTTTTTT. It encodes CASSRDRERGPTEKLFF.